Listed here are 13 T cell receptor beta chains from one sample, sequenced in a study of blood T cell repertoires in COVID-19. Sequencing was performed with immunoSEQ multiplex PCR; in TCRdb, only in-frame clones are kept and a portion is missing. Among about 110,000 clones listed, 80% to 85% were seen once. The sequenced sample consisted of peripheral blood. The origin of the receptors is a human donor in a cohort sampled during active COVID-19.

The rearrangement links TRBV19 to TRBJ1-3, with TRBD1 matching over 8 bases. The CDR3 loop spans 19 amino acids. CDR1 is LNHDA, CDR2 SQIVND, per germline (reference sequence). V trimming: 7 bases; J trimming: 0 bases; junction bases outside the gene matches: 17. The CDR3 DNA reads TGTGCCAGTACCCCAGGGGACCTTGACAGGGGAAACTCTGGAAACACCATATATTTT. Translation: CASTPGDLDRGNSGNTIYF.

The V and J genes are TRBV27 and TRBJ2-3; 12 bases are a match to TRBD2. The junction had 22 bases not matched to a gene; V was cut back by 4 bases and J by 5 bases. The CDR3 spans 21 residues. Germline CDR1 is MNHEY and CDR2 is SMNVEV (reference sequence). CDR3 amino acids: CASSWATPGTSGSHRGDTQYF. CDR3 nucleotides: TGTGCCAGCAGTTGGGCGACACCCGGGACTAGCGGGTCCCACCGGGGAGATACGCAGTATTTT.

V and J are TRBV6-2 or TRBV6-3 and TRBJ2-2; possible D gene TRBD2, 5 bases. Trimming cost V 5 bases and J 5 bases, with 9 bases left between them. Germline CDR1 MNHEY, CDR2 SVGEGT. This CDR3 spans 13 amino acids. CDR3 residues: CASSRTRTGELFF. CDR3 DNA: TGTGCCAGCAGTCGGACTCGAACCGGGGAGCTGTTTTTT.

The count of this clone is one. The rearrangement links TRBV30 to TRBJ2-7; no reliable D call. The CDR3 is 12 residues long. Trimming removed 0 bases from V and 3 bases from J, with 6 bases in between. The germline V gene encodes CDR1 GTSNPN and CDR2 SVGIG (reference sequence). The DNA of the CDR3 is TGTGCCTGGAGTGTAAACATCTACGAGCAGTACGTC. Protein sequence: CAWSVNIYEQYV.

The chain joins TRBV19 to TRBJ1-2; a possible D gene is TRBD1 (6 bases). This CDR3 region has 15 residues. Germline values: CDR1 LNHDA, CDR2 SQIVND (reference sequence). Trimming shortened V by 4 bases and J by 0 bases, and 12 bases separated the two germline ends. CDR3 residues: CASSNQGSANYGYTF. In nucleotides, the CDR3 is TGTGCCAGTAGTAACCAGGGGTCGGCTAACTATGGCTACACCTTC.

The V call is TRBV2, the J call TRBJ2-1; tentatively, D is TRBD2 (6 bases). The CDR3 is made up of 15 amino acids. Looked up from germline, CDR1 is SNHLY and CDR2 is FYNNEI. V lost 3 bases to trimming and J lost 1 base, with 10 bases between them. CDR3 sequence (DNA): TGTGCCAGCAGTGAGGAGGGACGGTCCTACAATGAGCAGTTCTTC. This encodes CASSEEGRSYNEQFF.

This chain links TRBV15 with TRBJ1-1; D possibly corresponds to TRBD1 (5 bases). The CDR3 runs to 13 residues. The germline gives CDR1 LNHNV, CDR2 YYDKDF (reference sequence). V dropped 5 bases and J dropped 3 bases, with 10 bases sitting between them. The CDR3 loop is CATSGGLYTEAFF. CDR3 nucleotide sequence: TGTGCCACCAGCGGGGGACTGTACACTGAAGCTTTCTTT.

This sequence joins TRBV19 and TRBJ2-1; TRBD2 might be the D (5 bases). Germline V gene sequence: CDR1 LNHDA, CDR2 SQIVND (reference sequence). Trimming stripped 2 bases from V and 2 bases from J, with 13 bases between. The CDR3 is made up of 16 amino acids. The CDR3 sequence: CASSIRRGGAYNEQFF. Here the CDR3 DNA reads TGTGCCAGTAGTATACGGCGCGGAGGAGCCTACAATGAGCAGTTCTTC. The full variable domain, in which reference TRBV19 and TRBJ2-1 provide the parts outside the CDR3, is DGGITQSPKYLFRKEGQNVTLSCEQNLNHDAMYWYRQDPGQGLRLIYYSQIVNDFQKGDIAEGYSVSREKKESFPLTVTSAQKNPTAFYLCASSIRRGGAYNEQFFGPGTRLTVL.

V usage is TRBV6-2 or TRBV6-3 and J usage is TRBJ1-2, with TRBD1 identical over 8 bases. The germline gives CDR1 MNHEY, CDR2 SVGEGT. J was trimmed by 8 bases and V by 7 bases; bases with no gene match: 12. CDR3 length equals 14 residues. Here the CDR3 reads CASTPGQDNSGYTF. CDR3 coding DNA: TGTGCCAGCACCCCGGGACAGGACAACTCCGGCTACACCTTC.

A remark on this clone: The conserved final phenylalanine or tryptophan is absent from the CDR3, which likely points to a read error. The CDR3 DNA reads TGTGCCAGTAGGCCAGGGACAGCCTACGAGCAGTACGCC. It codes for CASRPGTAYEQYA. The V gene is TRBV19, the J gene TRBJ2-7; 7 bases are a match to TRBD1. J was trimmed by 2 bases and V by 6 bases; bases with no gene match: 4. Germline CDR1 reads LNHDA; CDR2 reads SQIVND (reference sequence). CDR3 length: 13 residues.

The genes are TRBV7-2 and TRBJ2-1; possibly TRBD1 for D (5 bases). The CDR3 extends over 15 amino acids. V lost 4 bases, J lost 2 bases, and 12 bases lay in between. The germline V gene encodes CDR1 SGHTA and CDR2 FQGNSA. CDR3 residues: CASSWQGGTYNEQFF. CDR3 coding DNA: TGTGCCAGCAGCTGGCAGGGTGGCACCTACAATGAGCAGTTCTTC.

The chain employs TRBV19 and TRBJ1-2; 9 nucleotides line up with TRBD1. V shed 6 bases and J 4 bases; nucleotides not matched to a gene: 6. The CDR3 sequence is 14 residues long. CDR1 and CDR2 (germline): LNHDA, SQIVND (reference sequence). The CDR3 spells CASRPPGQGYGYTF. The CDR3 DNA reads as TGTGCCAGTAGGCCACCGGGACAGGGCTATGGCTACACCTTC.

The gene calls are TRBV2 and TRBJ2-7, with D perhaps matching TRBD1 (5 bases). The ends were cut back, 8 bases at V and 6 bases at J, with 17 bases in the middle. CDR3 length equals 13 residues. The germline gives CDR1 SNHLY, CDR2 FYNNEI. CDR3 in amino acids: CASELGVSGEQYF. The CDR3 DNA is TGTGCCAGCGAGCTAGGGGTGTCGGGCGAGCAGTACTTC.